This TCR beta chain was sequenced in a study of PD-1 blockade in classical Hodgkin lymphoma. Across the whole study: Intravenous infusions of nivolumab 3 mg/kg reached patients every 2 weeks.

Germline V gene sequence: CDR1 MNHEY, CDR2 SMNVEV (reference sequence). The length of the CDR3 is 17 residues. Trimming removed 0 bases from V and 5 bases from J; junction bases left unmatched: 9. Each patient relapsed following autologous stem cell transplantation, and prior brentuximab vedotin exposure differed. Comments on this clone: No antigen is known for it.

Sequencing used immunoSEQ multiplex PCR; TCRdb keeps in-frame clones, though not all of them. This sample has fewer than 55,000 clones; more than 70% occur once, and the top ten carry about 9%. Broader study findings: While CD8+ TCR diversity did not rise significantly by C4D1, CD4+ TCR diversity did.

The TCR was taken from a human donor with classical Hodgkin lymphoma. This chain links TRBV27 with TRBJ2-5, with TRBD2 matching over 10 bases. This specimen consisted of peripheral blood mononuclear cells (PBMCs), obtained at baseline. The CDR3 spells CASSLSFPSGSRETQYF. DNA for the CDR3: TGTGCCAGCAGTTTATCATTCCCTAGCGGGAGTAGGGAGACCCAGTACTTC.